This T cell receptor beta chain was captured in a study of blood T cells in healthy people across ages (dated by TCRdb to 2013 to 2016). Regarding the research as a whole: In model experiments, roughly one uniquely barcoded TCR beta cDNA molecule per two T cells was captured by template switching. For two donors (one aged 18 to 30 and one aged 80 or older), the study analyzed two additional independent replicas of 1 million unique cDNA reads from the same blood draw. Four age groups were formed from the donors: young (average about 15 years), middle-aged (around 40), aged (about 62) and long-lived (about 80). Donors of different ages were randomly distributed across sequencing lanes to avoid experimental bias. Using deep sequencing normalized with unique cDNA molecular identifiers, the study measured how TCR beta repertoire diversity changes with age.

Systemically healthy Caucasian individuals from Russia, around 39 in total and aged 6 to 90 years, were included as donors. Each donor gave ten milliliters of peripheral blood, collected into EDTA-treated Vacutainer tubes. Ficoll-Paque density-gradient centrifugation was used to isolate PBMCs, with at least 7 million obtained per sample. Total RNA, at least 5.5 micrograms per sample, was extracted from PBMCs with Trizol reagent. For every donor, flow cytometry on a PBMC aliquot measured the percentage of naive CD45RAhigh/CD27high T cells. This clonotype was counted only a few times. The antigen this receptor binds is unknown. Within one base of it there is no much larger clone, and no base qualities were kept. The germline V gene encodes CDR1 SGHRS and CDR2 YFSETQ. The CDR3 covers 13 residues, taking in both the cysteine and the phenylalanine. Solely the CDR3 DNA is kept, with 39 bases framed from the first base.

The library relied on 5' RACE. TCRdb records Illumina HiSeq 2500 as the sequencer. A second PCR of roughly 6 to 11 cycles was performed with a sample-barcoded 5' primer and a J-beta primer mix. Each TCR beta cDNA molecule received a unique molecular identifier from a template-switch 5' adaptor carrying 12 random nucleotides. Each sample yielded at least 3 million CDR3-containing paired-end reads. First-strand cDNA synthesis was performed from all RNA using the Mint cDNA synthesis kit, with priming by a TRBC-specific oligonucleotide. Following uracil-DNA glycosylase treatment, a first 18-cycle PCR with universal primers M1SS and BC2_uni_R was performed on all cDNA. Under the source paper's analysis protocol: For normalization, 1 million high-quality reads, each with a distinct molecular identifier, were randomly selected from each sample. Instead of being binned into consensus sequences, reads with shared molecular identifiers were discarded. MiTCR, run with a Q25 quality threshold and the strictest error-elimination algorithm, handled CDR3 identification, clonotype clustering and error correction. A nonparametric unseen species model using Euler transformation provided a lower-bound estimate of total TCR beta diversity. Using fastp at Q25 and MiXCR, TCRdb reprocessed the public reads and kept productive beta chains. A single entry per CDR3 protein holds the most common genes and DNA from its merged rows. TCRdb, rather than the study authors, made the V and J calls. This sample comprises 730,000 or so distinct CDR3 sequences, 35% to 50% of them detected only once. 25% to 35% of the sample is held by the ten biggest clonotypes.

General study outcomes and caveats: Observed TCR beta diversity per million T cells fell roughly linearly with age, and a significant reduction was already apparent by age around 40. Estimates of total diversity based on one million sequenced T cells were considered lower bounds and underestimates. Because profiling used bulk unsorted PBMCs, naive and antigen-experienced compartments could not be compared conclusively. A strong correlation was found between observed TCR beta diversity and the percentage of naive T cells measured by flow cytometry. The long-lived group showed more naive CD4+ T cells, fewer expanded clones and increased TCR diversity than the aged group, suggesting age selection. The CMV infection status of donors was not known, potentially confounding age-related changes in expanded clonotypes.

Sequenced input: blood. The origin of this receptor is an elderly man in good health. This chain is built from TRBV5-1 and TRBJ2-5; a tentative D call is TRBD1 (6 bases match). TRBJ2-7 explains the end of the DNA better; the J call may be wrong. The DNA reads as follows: TGCGCCAGCAGCTTGGAAAACAGGGACGAGCAGTACTTC. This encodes CASSLENRDEQYF.